The source of this TCR beta chain is a study of naive and memory T cell subsets. General study results and limits: Potentially, T cell activation and differentiation skew this RNA-based measurement.

Per the germline V gene, CDR1 is SGHTA and CDR2 is FQGNSA. V was pared by 4 bases and J by 12 bases, with 10 bases of the junction left unmatched. This CDR3 has 16 amino acids. This clonotype has ten or more counts. Its antigen is unidentified. TCR cDNA received a 3' ligated oligonucleotide that carried a UMI. Reverse transcription used DNase-treated unsorted total RNA, aiming for roughly 1 to 1000 ng. Ligated cDNA underwent four rounds of PCR with nested alpha and beta constant region primers and SP2. For blood and skin samples, reverse transcription used TCR alpha and beta constant primers. TCRdb recomputed calls from the 5' RACE reads with MiXCR, one row per CDR3 protein. The repertoire holds about 60,000 distinct CDR3 sequences, with 8% as singletons.

This sequence originates from a female donor in good health. The rearrangement uses TRBV7-2 and TRBJ2-1; 15 bases are shared with TRBD2. CDR3 amino acids: CASSSGLAGGPAGQFF. The CDR3 nucleotides read TGTGCCAGCAGCTCGGGACTAGCGGGAGGTCCAGCCGGGCAGTTCTTC.